This T cell receptor beta chain was retrieved from a study of blood T cell repertoires in COVID-19. Looking at the study overall: Whether acute or convalescent, the COVID-19 samples came from the United States, Italy and Spain. PBMCs, B-cell-depleted T cells, or T cells provided the cDNA or gDNA that made up the material.

This CDR3 comprises 12 residues. The germline V and J ends were trimmed by 5 bases and 9 bases, with 11 bases remaining between them. Germline V gene sequence: CDR1 LNHDA, CDR2 SQIVND (reference sequence). In the original analysis: Amplifying reference gene primers gave estimates of nucleated cell counts. Only in-frame clones appear in the TCRdb table, and some are missing; sequencing was by immunoSEQ multiplex PCR. V and J calls and clone size come straight from that table; D and trimming were deduced from the DNA. This table has 250,000 to 400,000 clones, roughly 88% appearing once. The chain carries TRBV19 and TRBJ1-5, with D hard to call. The origin of this receptor is a woman in her 30s with COVID-19, enrolled during active disease. What was sequenced was peripheral blood. The CDR3 here is CASSPINGPQHF. In DNA form, the CDR3 reads TGTGCCAGTAGTCCTATCAATGGGCCCCAGCATTTT. Variable domain in full (rest from reference TRBV19 and TRBJ1-5): DGGITQSPKYLFRKEGQNVTLSCEQNLNHDAMYWYRQDPGQGLRLIYYSQIVNDFQKGDIAEGYSVSREKKESFPLTVTSAQKNPTAFYLCASSPINGPQHFGDGTRLSIL.